A selection of T cell receptor beta chains follows, all from one sample in a study of regulatory T cells in long-lasting Graves disease. Using its own MiXCR run on the multiplex PCR reads, TCRdb lists one record per CDR3 protein. The table has about 350,000 distinct CDR3 sequences, 15% to 20% seen once; the top ten hold 20% to 25%. This sample was shared with a second study, whose subject was T cells in Graves' hyperthyroidism and ophthalmopathy.

Sample: peripheral blood mononuclear cells (PBMCs), taken at new diagnosis, from a patient treated with antithyroid drugs. These receptors were taken from a woman between 18 and 30 years old with Graves disease. The CDR3 runs from the conserved cysteine through the conserved F or W. The D gene is left open where the match is weak. Rows give clone size only sometimes, using once, few, many, or a class for an expanded clone.

>NA|TRBJ2-1|TRBV7-2|NA
CASSLSVRATPGGF
TGTGCCAGCAGCTTAAGCGTTAGGGCGACACCTGGGGGCTTC
>few|TRBJ2-1|TRBV10-2|NA
CAAAGHTLNEQFF
TGCGCCGCCGCGGGACATACTCTCAATGAGCAGTTCTTC
>few|TRBJ2-1|TRBV29-1|NA
CSVAEASNEQFF
TGCAGCGTTGCGGAAGCGAGCAATGAGCAGTTCTTC
>few|TRBJ2-3|TRBV4-2|TRBD2
CASSHPGLAAHTQYF
TGTGCCAGCAGCCATCCGGGACTAGCTGCTCATACGCAGTATTTT
>few|TRBJ2-6|TRBV20-1|TRBD1
CSARKTGGLMSGANVLTF
TGCAGTGCTAGAAAGACAGGGGGCCTTATGTCTGGGGCCAACGTCCTGACTTTC
>many|TRBJ2-1|TRBV7-3|TRBD2
CASSLGGGYEQFF
TGTGCCAGCAGTTTGGGGGGGGGTTATGAGCAGTTCTTC
>few|TRBJ1-1|TRBV6-1|NA
CASTRGSWTEAFF
TGTGCCAGCACCCGGGGTAGTTGGACTGAAGCTTTCTTT
>many|TRBJ2-7|TRBV2|TRBD1
CASKGTGGSYEQYF
TGTGCCAGCAAAGGGACAGGGGGCTCCTACGAGCAGTACTTC
>NA|TRBJ2-2|TRBV2|TRBD2
CASSSPGLAGGELFF
TGTGCCAGCAGTTCACCGGGACTAGCGGGCGGGGAGCTGTTTTTT
>many|TRBJ1-1|TRBV30|NA
CAWSVVTYSDNTEAFF
TGTGCCTGGAGTGTGGTAACGTACAGCGATAACACTGAAGCTTTCTTT
>many|TRBJ2-1|TRBV6-1|TRBD1
CASSDPGQGEQFF
TGTGCCAGCAGTGACCCGGGACAGGGGGAGCAGTTCTTC
>many|TRBJ2-5|TRBV12-3/TRBV12-4|TRBD2
CASSYGTKQETQYF
TGTGCCAGCAGCTATGGGACTAAACAAGAGACCCAGTACTTC
>many|TRBJ1-5|TRBV7-9|NA
CASSLEQGNQPQHF
TGTGCCAGCAGCTTAGAACAGGGCAATCAGCCCCAGCATTTT
>many|TRBJ2-7|TRBV7-9|NA
CASSLRRGRSYEQYF
TGTGCCAGCAGCTTGCGGCGGGGGCGCTCCTACGAGCAGTACTTC
>few|TRBJ2-2|TRBV5-4|NA
CASSSATLSTGELFF
TGTGCCAGCAGCTCCGCTACGCTAAGTACCGGGGAGCTGTTTTTT
>many|TRBJ2-1|TRBV5-1|TRBD2
CASSLGSSGLREQFF
TGCGCCAGCAGCTTGGGTTCTAGCGGCCTCAGGGAGCAGTTCTTC
>NA|TRBJ1-3|TRBV4-2|NA
CASSQASTGFSGNTIYF
TGTGCCAGCAGCCAAGCGTCGACAGGATTCTCTGGAAACACCATATATTTT
>many|TRBJ2-3|TRBV11-2|NA
CASRGTRRSTQYF
TGTGCCAGCAGGGGGACTCGGCGGAGTACGCAGTATTTT
>few|TRBJ1-2|TRBV2|TRBD1
CASSGQGLDYGYTF
TGTGCCAGCAGTGGACAGGGATTGGACTATGGCTACACCTTC
>NA|TRBJ1-4|TRBV5-6|TRBD1
CASSFRFSGQGHEKLFF
TGTGCCAGCAGCTTTAGATTCTCGGGACAGGGGCATGAAAAACTGTTTTTT
>few|TRBJ1-2|TRBV5-5|TRBD1
CASSLAQGAGGYTF
TGTGCCAGCAGCTTGGCACAGGGGGCAGGTGGCTACACCTTC
>few|TRBJ2-3|TRBV30|NA
CAWSVASSRTQYF
TGTGCCTGGAGTGTAGCTAGCTCTCGTACGCAGTATTTT
>NA|TRBJ1-5|TRBV6-2/TRBV6-3|TRBD1
CASSRDRFNQPQHF
TGTGCCAGCAGCAGGGACAGATTCAATCAGCCCCAGCATTTT
>many|TRBJ2-1|TRBV5-1|TRBD2
CASSPGVAGYNEQFF
TGCGCCAGCAGCCCGGGGGTAGCGGGTTACAATGAGCAGTTCTTC
>many|TRBJ1-1|TRBV13|TRBD1
CASSTSYRGLNTEAFF
TGTGCCAGCAGCACCTCATACAGGGGCTTGAACACTGAAGCTTTCTTT
>many|TRBJ1-1|TRBV12-3/TRBV12-4|TRBD1
CASSSPTGGEEAFF
TGTGCCAGCAGTTCCCCGACAGGGGGGGAAGAAGCTTTCTTT
>NA|TRBJ2-1|TRBV27|NA
CASGSRAGAGIEQFF
TGTGCCAGCGGTTCACGGGCAGGGGCCGGGATTGAGCAGTTCTTC
>many|TRBJ2-4|TRBV20-1|TRBD2
CSAAGLAGEQSLAKNIQYF
TGCAGTGCTGCCGGACTAGCGGGAGAGCAAAGTCTAGCCAAAAACATTCAGTACTTC
>NA|TRBJ2-7|TRBV5-4|TRBD1
CASSLGGTVTYEQYF
TGTGCCAGCAGCTTGGGGGGGACAGTCACCTACGAGCAGTACTTC
>NA|TRBJ2-2|TRBV28|NA
CASSRDTRNTGELFF
TGTGCCAGCAGCAGGGACACTAGGAACACCGGGGAGCTGTTTTTT
>many|TRBJ2-1|TRBV7-3|NA
CASSFSPLGQTSSYNEQFF
TGTGCCAGCAGCTTCTCCCCACTCGGACAGACCAGCTCCTACAATGAGCAGTTCTTC
>NA|TRBJ2-1|TRBV2|TRBD1
CANNRGDEQFF
TGTGCCAACAACAGGGGGGATGAGCAGTTCTTC
>NA|TRBJ1-1|TRBV30|TRBD1
CAWSVPDREVAEAFF
TGTGCCTGGAGTGTCCCCGACAGGGAAGTCGCTGAAGCTTTCTTT
>many|TRBJ2-1|TRBV27|NA
CASWAGYNEQFF
TGTGCCAGCTGGGCGGGCTACAATGAGCAGTTCTTC
>many|TRBJ2-5|TRBV28|NA
CASSFQGETQYF
TGTGCCAGCAGTTTTCAGGGGGAGACCCAGTACTTC
>few|TRBJ2-1|TRBV4-1|NA
CASSQGAGIHEQFF
TGCGCCAGCAGCCAAGGGGCAGGGATCCATGAGCAGTTCTTC
>few|TRBJ2-2|TRBV27|NA
CASSFRGHGELFF
TGTGCCAGCAGTTTTCGGGGTCACGGGGAGCTGTTTTTT
>many|TRBJ1-5|TRBV6-5|TRBD1
CASSWDRGFQPQHF
TGTGCCAGCAGTTGGGACAGGGGGTTTCAGCCCCAGCATTTT
>few|TRBJ2-2|TRBV7-9|NA
CASSGRADTGELFF
TGTGCCAGCAGCGGTAGGGCTGACACCGGGGAGCTGTTTTTT
>once|TRBJ2-7|TRBV3-1|NA
CASSHTGEAEQYF
TGTGCCAGCAGCCACACAGGGGAGGCCGAGCAGTACTTC
>NA|TRBJ2-1|TRBV9|NA
CASSVELEGVSYNEQFF
TGTGCCAGCAGCGTAGAGCTCGAGGGGGTTTCCTACAATGAACAGTTCTTC
>many|TRBJ1-2|TRBV5-1|TRBD1
CASSEGTGPGYTF
TGCGCCAGCAGCGAAGGGACAGGGCCTGGCTACACCTTC